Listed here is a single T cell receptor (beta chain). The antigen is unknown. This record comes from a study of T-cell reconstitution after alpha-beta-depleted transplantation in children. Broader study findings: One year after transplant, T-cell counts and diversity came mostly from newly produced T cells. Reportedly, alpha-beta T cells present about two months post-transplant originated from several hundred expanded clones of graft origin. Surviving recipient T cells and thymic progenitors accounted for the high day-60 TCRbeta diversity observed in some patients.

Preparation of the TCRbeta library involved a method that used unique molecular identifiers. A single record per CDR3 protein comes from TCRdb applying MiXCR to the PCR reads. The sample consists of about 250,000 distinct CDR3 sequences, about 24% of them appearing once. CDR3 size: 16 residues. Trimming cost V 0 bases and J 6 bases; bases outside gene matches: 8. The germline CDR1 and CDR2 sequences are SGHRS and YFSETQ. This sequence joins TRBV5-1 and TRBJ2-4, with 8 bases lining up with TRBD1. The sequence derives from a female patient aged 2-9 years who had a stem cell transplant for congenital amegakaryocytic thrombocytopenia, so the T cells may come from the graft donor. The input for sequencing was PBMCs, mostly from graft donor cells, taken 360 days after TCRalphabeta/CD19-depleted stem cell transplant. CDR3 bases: TGCGCCAGCAGCTTGGTGACGTCAGGGGGCCCAAACATTCAGTACTTC. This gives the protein CASSLVTSGGPNIQYF.